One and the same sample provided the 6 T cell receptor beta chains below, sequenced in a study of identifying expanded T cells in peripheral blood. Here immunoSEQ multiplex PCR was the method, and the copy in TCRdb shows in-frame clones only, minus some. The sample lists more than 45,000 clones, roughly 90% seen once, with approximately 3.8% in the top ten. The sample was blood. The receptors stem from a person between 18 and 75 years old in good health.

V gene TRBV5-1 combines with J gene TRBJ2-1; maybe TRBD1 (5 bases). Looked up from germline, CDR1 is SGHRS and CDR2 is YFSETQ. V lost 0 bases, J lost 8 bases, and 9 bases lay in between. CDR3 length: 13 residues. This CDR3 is CASSLGRGDEQFF. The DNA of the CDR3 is TGCGCCAGCAGCTTGGGTAGGGGCGATGAGCAGTTCTTC.

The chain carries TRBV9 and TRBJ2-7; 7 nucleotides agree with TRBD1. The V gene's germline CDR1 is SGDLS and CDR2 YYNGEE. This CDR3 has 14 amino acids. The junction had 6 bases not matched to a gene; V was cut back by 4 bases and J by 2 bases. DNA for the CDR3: TGTGCCAGCAGCTCGGGACAGAACCCCTACGAGCAGTACTTC. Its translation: CASSSGQNPYEQYF.

CDR3 region: CASSDGPGANYGYTF. The CDR3 bases are TGTGCCAGCAGTGACGGCCCAGGGGCGAACTATGGCTACACCTTC. V is TRBV2 and J is TRBJ1-2, with D tentatively TRBD1 (6 bases). Germline V gene sequence: CDR1 SNHLY, CDR2 FYNNEI. The V and J ends lost 3 bases and 2 bases respectively, with 13 bases between them. The CDR3 runs to 15 residues.

The CDR3 protein is CASSPGQGLYEQYF. Here the CDR3 DNA reads TGTGCCAGCTCACCAGGACAGGGCCTCTACGAGCAGTACTTC. The chain has TRBV18 and TRBJ2-7; TRBD1 matches at 8 bases. Unmatched junction bases numbered 3, after V lost 2 bases and J lost 3 bases. The V gene's germline CDR1 is KGHSH and CDR2 LQKENI. The CDR3 is 14 amino acids.

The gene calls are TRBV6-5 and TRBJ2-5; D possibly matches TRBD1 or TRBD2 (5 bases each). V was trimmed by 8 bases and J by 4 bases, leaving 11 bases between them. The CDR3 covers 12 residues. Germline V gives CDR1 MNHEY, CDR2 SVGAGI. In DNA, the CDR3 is TGTGCCAGCCAGGGAGCCCCAGAGACCCAGTACTTC. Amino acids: CASQGAPETQYF.

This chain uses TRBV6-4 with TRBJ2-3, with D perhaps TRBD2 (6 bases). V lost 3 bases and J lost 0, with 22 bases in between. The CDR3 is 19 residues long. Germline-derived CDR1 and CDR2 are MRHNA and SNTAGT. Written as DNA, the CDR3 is TGTGCCAGCAGTGAAGGAGCGGTAACGGGAGAAGTAAGCACAGATACGCAGTATTTT. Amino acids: CASSEGAVTGEVSTDTQYF.